This T cell receptor beta chain was identified during a study of regulatory T cells in long-lasting Graves disease. This CDR3 contains 12 residues. The V end lost 10 bases, the J end lost 6 bases, and 13 bases lay between the germline ends. Time point in this sample: newly diagnosed GD, antithyroid drugs for less than 3 months. PBMCs provided the RNA from which the TCR library was made. Clinicians diagnosed Graves' disease using American Thyroid Association guidelines. TCR beta libraries were built with iRepertoire HTBI primers and Arm-PCR of CDR3 regions. TCRdb fed the multiplex PCR reads into MiXCR, producing one record per CDR3 protein. The repertoire includes roughly 350,000 distinct CDR3 sequences, over 15% of them detected once, and about 27% sits in the top ten. These records were also assigned to another study, of T cells in Graves' hyperthyroidism and ophthalmopathy. That work contributes: First-round RT-PCR of the TCR CDR3 relied on the HTBI primer set. Stable hyperthyroidism was separated from ophthalmopathy by a model based on 13 V-J features.

This clonotype was sampled from a man in his forties with Graves disease. The input for sequencing was peripheral blood mononuclear cells (PBMCs), taken at new diagnosis, from a patient treated with antithyroid drugs. The gene calls are TRBV12-3 or TRBV12-4 and TRBJ1-5, with D unclear. The CDR3 nucleotides read TGTGCCACCACTACGGCGGGTCAGCCCCAGCATTTT. Translating gives CATTTAGQPQHF.